This TCR beta chain derives from a study of response to subunit inactivated influenza vaccine. General study points: Each seasonal influenza vaccination, the authors suggested, recruits few new T cells.

Via MiXCR, TCRdb re-called the RT-PCR reads, giving one row per CDR3 protein. This table holds hundreds of thousands of distinct CDR3 sequences, less than 20% found once. This clonotype was seen ten or more times. Its antigen is undetermined. This CDR3 has 15 residues. Germline V gene sequence: CDR1 SGHTA, CDR2 FQGNSA. The V end lost 3 bases, the J end lost 5 bases, and 14 bases lay between the germline ends. The receptor was derived from a man aged 45-65 years who received an inactivated influenza vaccine. Sequences were derived from PBMCs from blood, sampled roughly 5 days after vaccination. This chain uses TRBV7-2 with TRBJ2-4; a possible D gene is TRBD1 (6 bases). For the CDR3, the DNA is TGTGCCAGCAGCTTCGGCAGGGGCCCCCAAAACATTCAGTACTTC. Encoded protein: CASSFGRGPQNIQYF.